This T cell receptor beta chain was profiled in a study of T cell repertoires in cytomegalovirus infection (dated by TCRdb to the late 2010s). Describing the broader study: Peptide stimulations targeted recently identified HLA-C-restricted CMV epitopes, whose presentation resists viral immunomodulation, together with well-studied HLA-B-restricted epitopes. Donor HLA type was relevant to the analysis, as public TCR beta signatures indicated carriage of CMV infection together with the matching HLA type. Summary of the overall study and its limitations: The ex vivo response was dominated by HLA-C-restricted CMV-specific TCR beta clonotypes, which also provided the single most frequent clonotype in two of eight donors. Carriers of CMV infection plus the relevant HLA type were discriminated by the cumulative frequency of public TCR beta family members in the study cohort and in an independent roughly 350-donor cohort.

Trimming removed 1 base from V and 7 bases from J, leaving 13 bases between the germline ends. The cysteine opens and the phenylalanine closes a CDR3 of 15 amino acids. Only the CDR3 DNA is retained, 45 bases long and in frame from the first base. CDR1 and CDR2, per the germline V gene, are SGHTA and FQGNSA. The treatment or condition label here, explained by the study, means: in vitro stimulation with specific CMV peptide epitopes to enrich CMV-specific T cells. In this sample, this clonotype turned up many times. What this receptor recognizes is not known. Per-nucleotide qualities are absent, and no much larger clonotype sits a single base away. Sequencing instrument: Illumina HiSeq 1500. Starting from the raw public reads, TCRdb applied fastp trimming at Q25, assembled clones with MiXCR and retained in-frame beta chains. Identical CDR3 protein sequences are pooled into one entry, listed with their most common genes and DNA. The sample table holds around 710,000 distinct CDR3 sequences, of which about 27% were seen once. Together, the top ten hold under 15% of the sample.

The sample consisted of cultured CD8+ T cells from PBMCs, taken from culture after CMV antigen stimulation. In this chain, TRBV7-2 is recombined with TRBJ2-2; TRBD1 could be the D gene, as 6 bases match. The clonotype originates from a human donor in good health (CMV status not recorded). Some clones in this sample may be carry-over from other donors' samples. The nucleotide sequence is TGTGCCAGCAGCTTAGTTGGGGGCCGGGGCGGGGAGCTGTTTTTT. Its coded protein is CASSLVGGRGGELFF.